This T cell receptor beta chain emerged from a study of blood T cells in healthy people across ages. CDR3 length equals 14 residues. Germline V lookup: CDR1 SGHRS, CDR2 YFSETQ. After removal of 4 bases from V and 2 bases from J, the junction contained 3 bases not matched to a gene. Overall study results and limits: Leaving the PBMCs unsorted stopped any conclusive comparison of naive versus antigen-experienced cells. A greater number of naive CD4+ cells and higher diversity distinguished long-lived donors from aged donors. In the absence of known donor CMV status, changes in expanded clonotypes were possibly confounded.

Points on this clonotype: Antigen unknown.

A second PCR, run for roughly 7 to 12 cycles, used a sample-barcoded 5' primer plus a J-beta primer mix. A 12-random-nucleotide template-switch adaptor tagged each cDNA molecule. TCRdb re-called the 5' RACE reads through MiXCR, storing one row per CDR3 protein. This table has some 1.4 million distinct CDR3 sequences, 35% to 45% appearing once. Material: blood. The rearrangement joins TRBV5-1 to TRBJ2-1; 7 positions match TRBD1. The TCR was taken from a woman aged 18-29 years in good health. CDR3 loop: CASSGGQTYNEQFF. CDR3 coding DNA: TGCGCCAGCAGCGGGGGACAGACCTACAATGAGCAGTTCTTC.